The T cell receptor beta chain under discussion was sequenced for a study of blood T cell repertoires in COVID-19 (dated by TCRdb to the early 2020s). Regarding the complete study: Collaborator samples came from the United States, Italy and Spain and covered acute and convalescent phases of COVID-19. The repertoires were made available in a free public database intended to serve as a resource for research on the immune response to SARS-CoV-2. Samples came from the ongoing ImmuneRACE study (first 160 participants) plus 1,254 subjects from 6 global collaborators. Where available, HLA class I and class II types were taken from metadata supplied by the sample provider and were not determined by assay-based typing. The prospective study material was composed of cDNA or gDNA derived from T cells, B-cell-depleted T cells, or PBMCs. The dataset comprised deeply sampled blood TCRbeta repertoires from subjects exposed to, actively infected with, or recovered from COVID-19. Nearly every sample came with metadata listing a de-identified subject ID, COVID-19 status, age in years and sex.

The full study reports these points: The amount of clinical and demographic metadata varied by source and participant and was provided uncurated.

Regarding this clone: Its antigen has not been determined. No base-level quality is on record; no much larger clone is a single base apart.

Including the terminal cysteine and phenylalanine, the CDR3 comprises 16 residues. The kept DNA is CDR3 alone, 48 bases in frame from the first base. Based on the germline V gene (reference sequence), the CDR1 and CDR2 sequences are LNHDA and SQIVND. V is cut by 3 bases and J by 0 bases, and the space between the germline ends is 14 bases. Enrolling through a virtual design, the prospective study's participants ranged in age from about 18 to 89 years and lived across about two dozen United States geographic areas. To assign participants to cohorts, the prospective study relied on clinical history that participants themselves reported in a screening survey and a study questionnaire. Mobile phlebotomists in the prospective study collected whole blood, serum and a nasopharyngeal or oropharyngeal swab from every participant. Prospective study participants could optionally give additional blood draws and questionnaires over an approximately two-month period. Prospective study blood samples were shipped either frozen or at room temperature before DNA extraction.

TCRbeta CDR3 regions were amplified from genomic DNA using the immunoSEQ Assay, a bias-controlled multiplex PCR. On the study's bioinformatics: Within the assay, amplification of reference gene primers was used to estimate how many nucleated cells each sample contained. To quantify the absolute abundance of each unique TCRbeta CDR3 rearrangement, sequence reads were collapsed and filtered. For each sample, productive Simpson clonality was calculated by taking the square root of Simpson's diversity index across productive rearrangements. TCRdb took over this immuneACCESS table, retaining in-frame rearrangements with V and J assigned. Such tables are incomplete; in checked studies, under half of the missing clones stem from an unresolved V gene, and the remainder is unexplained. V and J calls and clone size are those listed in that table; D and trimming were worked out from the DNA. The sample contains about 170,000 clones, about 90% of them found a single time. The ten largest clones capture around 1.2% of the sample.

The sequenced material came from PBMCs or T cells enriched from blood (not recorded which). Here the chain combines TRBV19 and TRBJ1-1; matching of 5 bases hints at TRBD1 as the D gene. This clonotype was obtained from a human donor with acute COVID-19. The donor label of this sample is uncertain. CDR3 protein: CASSIGRGGLNTEAFF. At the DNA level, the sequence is TGTGCCAGTAGTATCGGACGGGGGGGGTTGAACACTGAAGCTTTCTTT.